This T cell receptor (beta chain) was identified in a study of human T cells and chemical hapten exposure. Using its own MiXCR run on the RACE reads, TCRdb lists one record per CDR3 protein. This table holds some 110,000 distinct CDR3 sequences, 11% found once. Time point in this sample: patch test 3, about 24 weeks after DPC sensitization. Treatment meaning: therapeutic diphenylcyclopropenone sensitization with weekly scalp DPC. This CDR3 spans 16 amino acids. J gave up 6 bases and V 7 bases, and 13 bases lay outside the gene matches. Germline CDR1 MDHEN, CDR2 SYDVKM. This clonotype was observed a few times.

The material was whole blood, obtained in connection with sensitization to the hapten diphenylcyclopropenone (DPC). The sequence came from a woman aged 50 to 60 with alopecia areata. Some clones in this sample may be carry-over from other donors' samples. The chain has TRBV28 and TRBJ1-5, with 9 bases that match TRBD1. The CDR3 protein is CASIHPGQGYGQPQHF. In nucleotides, the CDR3 is TGTGCCAGCATCCATCCGGGACAGGGATACGGTCAGCCCCAGCATTTT.